Listed below are T cell receptor beta chains from one sample, sequenced in a study of post-analysis software for immune sequencing data. TCRdb itself ran the PCR reads through MiXCR, one entry per CDR3 protein. The table lists 250,000 to 300,000 distinct CDR3 sequences, just over 35% of them singletons. Input material: blood. The receptors were gathered from a girl aged 10 to 17 with multiple sclerosis. The CDR3 runs from the conserved cysteine through the conserved F or W. D genes are given only for firm matches. Clone size is shown for a subset of rows, as once, few, many or a class of expanded clone.

j_call	d_call	v_call	clone_size	cdr3_aa	cdr3_nt
TRBJ2-2	.	TRBV3-1	few	CASSQVGRLGNTGELFF	TGTGCCAGCAGCCAAGTTGGTCGTCTAGGGAACACCGGGGAGCTGTTTTTT
TRBJ2-5	TRBD1	TRBV20-1	many	CSARDRSETQYF	TGCAGTGCCAGGGACAGATCTGAGACCCAGTACTTC
TRBJ2-3	.	TRBV24-1	many	CATSDPSDLYVDTQYF	TGTGCCACCAGTGACCCCTCGGACCTCTACGTAGATACGCAGTATTTT
TRBJ2-3	TRBD2	TRBV28	.	CASHGGGTDTQYF	TGTGCCAGTCACGGGGGGGGGACAGATACGCAGTATTTT
TRBJ2-2	TRBD1	TRBV3-1	.	CASSLSRQGAVTGELFF	TGTGCCAGCAGCCTCAGCCGACAGGGGGCGGTCACCGGGGAGCTGTTTTTT
TRBJ2-2	TRBD1	TRBV27	.	CASRIATGGRTGELFF	TGTGCCAGCAGAATAGCGACAGGGGGGCGCACCGGGGAGCTGTTTTTT
TRBJ2-5	.	TRBV14	.	CASSPGQWRGETQYF	TGTGCCAGCAGCCCGGGACAGTGGAGGGGAGAGACCCAGTACTTC
TRBJ2-3	.	TRBV6-6	many	CASSYSNGFPDTQYF	TGTGCCAGCAGTTACTCGAACGGGTTCCCAGATACGCAGTATTTT
TRBJ2-1	TRBD2	TRBV20-1	many	CSAFSGRAAEQFF	TGCAGTGCTTTTAGCGGGAGGGCCGCTGAGCAGTTCTTC
TRBJ1-2	.	TRBV7-2	few	CASSPDTGNYGYTF	TGTGCCAGCAGCCCGGACACCGGAAACTATGGCTACACCTTC
TRBJ1-6	TRBD1	TRBV7-2	many	CASSWGQPENSPLHF	TGTGCCAGCAGCTGGGGACAGCCTGAGAATTCACCCCTCCACTTT
TRBJ2-7	.	TRBV19	.	CASSIERGFYSYNEQYF	TGTGCCAGTAGTATCGAAAGGGGTTTTTACTCCTACAATGAGCAGTACTTC
TRBJ1-2	.	TRBV12-3/TRBV12-4	.	CASSLGAIPSYTF	TGTGCCAGCAGTTTGGGGGCCATCCCCAGCTACACCTTC
TRBJ2-7	TRBD1	TRBV10-1	.	CASSAGQGDEQYF	TGCGCCAGCAGTGCGGGACAGGGAGACGAGCAGTACTTC
TRBJ2-6	.	TRBV3-1	.	CASSGDGGPSSGANVLTF	TGTGCCAGCAGCGGAGACGGGGGCCCGAGCTCGGGGGCCAACGTCCTGACTTTC
TRBJ2-1	.	TRBV5-1	many	CASSSGIAGSPYNEQFF	TGCGCCAGCAGCTCCGGGATAGCTGGCAGTCCATACAATGAGCAGTTCTTC
TRBJ2-3	.	TRBV20-1	.	CSARPTGLSTDTQYF	TGCAGTGCTAGACCCACTGGCTTGAGCACAGATACGCAGTATTTT
TRBJ2-2	TRBD2	TRBV6-4	.	CASSRLAGETGELFF	TGTGCCAGCAGTCGACTAGCGGGAGAGACCGGGGAGCTGTTTTTT
TRBJ1-1	.	TRBV6-1	.	CASSEGGGMNTEAFF	TGTGCCAGCAGTGAGGGGGGGGGGATGAACACTGAAGCTTTCTTT
TRBJ2-5	.	TRBV5-6	many	CASSLSTGPQETQYF	TGTGCCAGCAGCCTGTCAACCGGCCCCCAAGAGACCCAGTACTTC
TRBJ2-1	TRBD2	TRBV2	.	CASSVGLGYNEQFF	TGTGCCAGCAGTGTGGGACTAGGGTACAATGAGCAGTTCTTC
TRBJ2-2	.	TRBV10-3	.	CATTAGSSQLNTGELFF	TGTGCCACCACCGCGGGATCCTCACAACTGAACACCGGGGAGCTGTTTTTT
TRBJ1-1	TRBD1	TRBV12-3/TRBV12-4	many	CASSSQTGGTEAFF	TGTGCCAGCAGTTCGCAGACAGGGGGGACTGAAGCTTTCTTT
TRBJ1-5	TRBD1	TRBV5-1	many	CASSRTGGSQPQHF	TGCGCCAGCAGTCGGACAGGGGGCAGTCAGCCCCAGCATTTT
TRBJ1-6	TRBD1	TRBV9	many	CASSGFSGGRHNSPLHF	TGTGCCAGCAGCGGATTCTCAGGGGGCCGGCATAATTCACCCCTCCACTTT
TRBJ2-7	.	TRBV5-1	many	CASSLDSGTYEQYF	TGCGCCAGCAGCTTGGATAGCGGAACCTACGAGCAGTACTTC
TRBJ2-3	TRBD2	TRBV14	.	CASSEGSSGGADTQYF	TGTGCCAGCAGCGAAGGATCTAGCGGGGGCGCAGATACGCAGTATTTT
TRBJ2-1	.	TRBV7-2	many	CASSPNGGYYNEQFF	TGTGCCAGCAGCCCGAACGGGGGCTACTACAATGAGCAGTTCTTC
TRBJ2-2	.	TRBV14	few	CASSSQGYAGELFF	TGTGCCAGCAGCTCCCAGGGGTATGCCGGGGAGCTGTTTTTT
TRBJ1-1	.	TRBV12-3/TRBV12-4	once	CASSFRPGGDTEAFF	TGTGCCAGCAGTTTTCGGCCGGGTGGGGACACTGAAGCTTTCTTT
TRBJ1-2	.	TRBV12-3/TRBV12-4	many	CASSLETVSYGYTF	TGTGCCAGCAGTTTGGAGACAGTAAGCTATGGCTACACCTTC
TRBJ2-3	.	TRBV6-5	many	CASSYQGSADTQYF	TGTGCCAGCAGTTACCAGGGGAGCGCAGATACGCAGTATTTT
TRBJ2-3	TRBD2	TRBV10-3	many	CAISASSGTGGSLVDTQYF	TGTGCCATCAGTGCGTCATCCGGAACTGGCGGGAGTCTCGTAGATACGCAGTATTTT
TRBJ2-1	TRBD1	TRBV7-3	many	CASRAAGGSYNEQFF	TGTGCCAGCAGAGCCGCAGGGGGCTCCTACAATGAGCAGTTCTTC
TRBJ2-7	.	TRBV12-3/TRBV12-4	.	CASSWVQGSEQYF	TGTGCCAGCAGTTGGGTACAGGGCAGCGAGCAGTACTTC
TRBJ2-4	.	TRBV2	.	CASSEGLAPVEQYF	TGTGCCAGCAGTGAAGGTCTAGCGCCAGTTGAGCAGTACTTC
TRBJ2-5	.	TRBV29-1	.	CSVEEETQYF	TGCAGTGTTGAGGAAGAGACCCAGTACTTC
TRBJ2-5	TRBD2	TRBV6-5	many	CASYSLAGAVETQYF	TGTGCCAGCTATTCCTTAGCGGGAGCGGTAGAGACCCAGTACTTC
TRBJ2-5	.	TRBV29-1	many	CSVEGGGSLRGTQYF	TGCAGCGTCGAAGGGGGAGGCAGCCTCAGAGGGACCCAGTACTTC
TRBJ2-1	TRBD1	TRBV5-1	many	CASSSFRDRGRNEQFF	TGCGCCAGCAGCTCTTTCCGGGACAGGGGGCGGAATGAGCAGTTCTTC
TRBJ1-3	.	TRBV20-1	many	CSARADSYSGNTIYF	TGCAGTGCTAGGGCAGACTCCTACTCTGGAAACACCATATATTTT
TRBJ1-1	TRBD1	TRBV6-4	.	CASSDGRQGMNTEAFF	TGTGCCAGCAGTGACGGGAGACAGGGGATGAACACTGAAGCTTTCTTT
TRBJ2-1	.	TRBV16	many	CASSPPVGWGEQFF	TGTGCCAGCAGCCCGCCCGTGGGGTGGGGTGAGCAGTTCTTC
TRBJ2-7	.	TRBV6-2/TRBV6-3	.	CASSYGLYEQYF	TGTGCCAGCAGTTACGGGCTCTACGAGCAGTACTTC
TRBJ1-4	.	TRBV5-1	few	CASSLTREGEKLFF	TGCGCCAGCAGCTTGACGAGGGAGGGAGAAAAACTGTTTTTT
TRBJ2-3	.	TRBV4-2	few	CASSQAMGGASTDTQYF	TGTGCCAGCAGCCAAGCCATGGGGGGGGCCTCCACAGATACGCAGTATTTT
TRBJ1-2	.	TRBV10-3	many	CAISASGGTYGYTF	TGTGCCATCAGTGCCTCGGGGGGGACTTATGGCTACACCTTC
TRBJ2-5	.	TRBV4-1	many	CASSQYAGTAQRETQYF	TGCGCCAGCAGCCAATACGCCGGGACCGCGCAGAGGGAGACCCAGTACTTC
TRBJ1-3	.	TRBV2	.	CATLPASKGRNTIYF	TGTGCCACCCTACCAGCCTCCAAGGGAAGAAACACCATATATTTT
TRBJ2-3	.	TRBV29-1	.	CSVRGTDTQYF	TGCAGCGTTCGGGGGACAGATACGCAGTATTTT
TRBJ2-1	TRBD1	TRBV7-3	many	CASSLRQGGEQFF	TGTGCCAGCAGCCTCAGACAGGGTGGTGAGCAGTTCTTC
TRBJ2-5	TRBD1	TRBV6-5	many	CASSSGTGGFEYF	TGTGCCAGCAGTTCCGGGACAGGGGGGTTCGAGTACTTC
TRBJ1-2	.	TRBV7-2	.	CASSLSQGGGYTF	TGTGCCAGCAGCTTAAGTCAGGGAGGTGGCTACACCTTC
TRBJ2-2	.	TRBV7-3	many	CASSPTHGGELFF	TGTGCCAGCAGCCCGACCCACGGCGGGGAGCTGTTTTTT
TRBJ2-1	TRBD2	TRBV29-1	many	CSVESGLAGKSSYNEQFF	TGCAGCGTTGAATCGGGACTAGCGGGAAAGAGCTCCTACAATGAGCAGTTCTTC
TRBJ2-1	.	TRBV15	few	CATSRDKARAETQFF	TGTGCCACCAGCAGAGATAAGGCCAGAGCGGAGACCCAGTTCTTC